This T cell receptor (beta chain) was documented in a study of cytomegalovirus exposure and HLA in healthy donors. The study, taken as a whole, reports: There were about 160 TCR beta chains listed as cytomegalovirus-associated. TCR beta V segments were, for the most part, productive about 87% or about 30% of the time in an earlier analysis.

CDR1 and CDR2 from the germline V gene are SGHRS and YFSETQ. V lost 5 bases and J lost 9; bases outside the gene matches: 8. The CDR3 is made up of 13 amino acids. This clone was observed a handful of times. Its specificity is not known. Use of 60 Vbeta and 13 Jbeta primers characterized the PCR. Here immunoSEQ multiplex PCR was the method, and the copy in TCRdb shows in-frame clones only, minus some. Of 140,000 or so clones listed, over 75% are singletons. The gene calls are TRBV5-1 and TRBJ2-7, with 10 bases matching TRBD2. The TCR sequence derives from a female donor in good health and CMV-seronegative. Input material: PBMCs. The CDR3 bases are TGCGCCAGCAGTTTAACTAGCGGGACCTGGCAGTACTTC. Protein product: CASSLTSGTWQYF.